These 28 T cell receptor beta chains originate from one sample sequenced in a study of CD4 T cells in relation to SARS-CoV-2 and coronaviruses. Their target antigens are unknown. Some clones are missing from TCRdb's copy, which holds only in-frame ones; the method was immunoSEQ multiplex PCR. The sample records roughly 30,000 clones, about three quarters being singletons. The sequenced sample consisted of memory CD4+ T cells from PBMCs, cultured in vitro. Receptors were obtained from an adult with COVID-19.

As to this clone: Other DNA variants within this sample encode the same CDR3. This chain uses TRBV28 with TRBJ1-1; 9 bases fit TRBD1. Germline V gene sequence: CDR1 MDHEN, CDR2 SYDVKM. The CDR3 consists of 16 residues. The junction had 16 bases not matched to a gene; V was cut back by 6 bases and J by 8 bases. The chain's CDR3 is CASSPGQGFPRWEAFF. For the CDR3, the DNA is TGTGCCAGCAGCCCGGGACAGGGTTTTCCACGGTGGGAAGCTTTCTTT. Using reference TRBV28 and TRBJ1-1 for the parts outside the CDR3, the full variable domain is DVKVTQSSRYLVKRTGEKVFLECVQDMDHENMFWYRQDPGLGLRLIYFSYDVKMKEKGDIPEGYSVSREKKERFSLILESASTNQTSMYLCASSPGQGFPRWEAFFGQGTRLTVV.

This clone was recorded once. This chain links TRBV28 with TRBJ2-2; TRBD2 aligns across 10 bases. The germline gives CDR1 MDHEN, CDR2 SYDVKM. The length of the CDR3 is 15 residues. The ends lost 9 bases at V and 5 bases at J; junction bases unmatched: 9. CDR3 region: CASARTTSGTGELFF. In DNA form, the CDR3 reads TGTGCCAGTGCACGGACGACTAGCGGGACCGGGGAGCTGTTTTTT.

The V gene is TRBV5-1, the J gene TRBJ1-1; the D is unclear. This CDR3 comprises 14 residues. Trimming shortened V by 3 bases and J by 4 bases, and 13 bases separated the two germline ends. In germline, CDR1 is SGHRS, CDR2 YFSETQ. The DNA for the CDR3 is TGCGCCAGCAGCTCGGTACAAGCATTCACTGAAGCTTTCTTT. Its translation is CASSSVQAFTEAFF.

The V call is TRBV15, the J call TRBJ2-1; 8 bases line up with TRBD2. Losses at the gene ends were 5 bases for V and 10 bases for J; bases not matched to a gene: 10. The CDR3 contains 14 residues. Looked up from germline, CDR1 is LNHNV and CDR2 is YYDKDF (reference sequence). The CDR3 DNA reads as TGTGCCACCAGCCTAAGGAACCCGGGAGGGGAGCAGTTCTTC. This gives the protein CATSLRNPGGEQFF.

This chain connects TRBV7-9 to TRBJ2-1; 10 bases agree with TRBD2. CDR1 and CDR2 (germline): SEHNR, FQNEAQ (reference sequence). The CDR3 sequence is 15 residues long. Trimming cost V 5 bases and J 4 bases; bases outside gene matches: 5. CDR3 in DNA: TGTGCCAGCAGCCCTAGCGGGAGCGTTTACAATGAGCAGTTCTTC. This translates into CASSPSGSVYNEQFF.

The V gene is TRBV5-1, the J gene TRBJ2-3, with 8 bases fitting TRBD2. Germline V gene data show CDR1 as SGHRS and CDR2 as YFSETQ. The CDR3 is 16 residues long. After removal of 4 bases from V and 3 bases from J, the junction contained 10 bases not matched to a gene. The CDR3 DNA reads TGCGCCAGCAGCACGGGAGGGGTTGCAGCAACAGATACGCAGTATTTT. Amino acids: CASSTGGVAATDTQYF.

V is TRBV10-1 and J is TRBJ1-1; D call uncertain. The CDR3 runs to 15 residues. V gave up 8 bases and J gave up 0 bases, with 16 bases separating them. Germline lookup yields CDR1 WNHNN and CDR2 SYGVQD (reference sequence). The CDR3 reads CASRVGGVMNTEAFF. The CDR3 DNA sequence: TGCGCCAGCCGAGTCGGTGGGGTCATGAACACTGAAGCTTTCTTT.

This chain connects TRBV6-1 to TRBJ1-5, with 7 bases that match TRBD1. With V trimmed by 2 bases and J by 8 bases, 12 bases remained unmatched. Germline V gives CDR1 MNHNS, CDR2 SASEGT. The CDR3 consists of 16 residues. The CDR3 DNA reads TGTGCCAGCAGTGAACCAGACAGGGTATTTAGAAAGCCCCAGCATTTT. Protein: CASSEPDRVFRKPQHF.

The chain has TRBV27 and TRBJ2-5, with 14 bases fitting TRBD2. The CDR3 extends over 19 amino acids. The junction had 17 bases not matched to a gene; V was cut back by 6 bases and J by 5 bases. CDR1 is MNHEY and CDR2 is SMNVEV in the germline V gene (reference sequence). The CDR3 nucleotides read TGTGCCAGCAGCCTTCAACAAGGGACTAGCGGGAGTTCGTGGGAGACCCAGTACTTC. Its translation: CASSLQQGTSGSSWETQYF.

The table lists this clone with a few counts. This sequence joins TRBV6-2 or TRBV6-3 and TRBJ2-3; D may be TRBD2 (6 bases). CDR1 is MNHEY, CDR2 SVGEGT, per germline. The CDR3 runs to 21 residues. Trimming took 6 bases from V and 7 from J, leaving 38 bases between them. This CDR3 reads CASSRLWEAWEVLTNVNTQYF. The CDR3 nucleotides read TGTGCCAGCAGCCGCTTATGGGAGGCATGGGAGGTGTTGACTAATGTGAATACGCAGTATTTT.

The gene calls are TRBV19 and TRBJ2-1, with D unresolved. With 6 bases removed from V and 7 bases from J, the gap between germline ends came to 4 bases. CDR3 length: 10 amino acids. Per the germline V gene, CDR1 is LNHDA and CDR2 is SQIVND (reference sequence). CDR3 nucleotide sequence: TGTGCCAGTAGACGTAATGAGCAGTTCTTC. Translating it yields CASRRNEQFF.

CDR3 in DNA: TGTGCCAGCAGTCAGACAGGGGGATCTGGGGCCAACGTCCTGACTTTC. As protein: CASSQTGGSGANVLTF. The V and J genes are TRBV28 and TRBJ2-6; 9 nucleotides agree with TRBD1. V was clipped by 5 bases and J by 1 base; unmatched bases: 3. Looked up from germline, CDR1 is MDHEN and CDR2 is SYDVKM. The CDR3 sequence is 16 residues long.

The chain couples TRBV24-1 to TRBJ2-1; TRBD2 aligns across 11 bases. After removal of 5 bases from V and 0 bases from J, the junction contained 5 bases not matched to a gene. The CDR3 sequence is 17 residues long. The germline V gene has CDR1 KGHDR and CDR2 SFDVKD. The CDR3 DNA is TGTGCCACCAGTGCCCAGACTAGCGGGGTCTCCTACAATGAGCAGTTCTTC. Amino acids: CATSAQTSGVSYNEQFF.

The V gene is TRBV19, the J gene TRBJ1-5; TRBD1 is a possible D gene (6 bases). This CDR3 is 15 amino acids long. V dropped 3 bases and J dropped 2 bases, with 11 bases sitting between them. Germline-derived CDR1 and CDR2 are LNHDA and SQIVND (reference sequence). In DNA, the CDR3 is TGTGCCAGTAGTATCAGGGGCGGAGGCAATCAGCCCCAGCATTTT. Protein: CASSIRGGGNQPQHF.

The CDR3 is CASSIALADTQYF. DNA for the CDR3: TGTGCCAGCAGCATCGCTCTAGCAGATACGCAGTATTTT. The chain couples TRBV3-1 (or the pseudogene TRBV3-2) to TRBJ2-3; D is undetermined. Germline loops: CDR1 LGHDT, CDR2 YNNKEL (reference sequence). The germline V and J ends were trimmed by 5 bases and 4 bases, with 10 bases remaining between them. The CDR3 is 13 amino acids.

The rearrangement links TRBV2 to TRBJ1-5; no clear D. CDR1 is SNHLY, CDR2 FYNNEI, per germline. CDR3 length equals 15 residues. V was clipped by 4 bases and J by 2 bases, with 12 bases between them. This chain's CDR3 is CASSGGVLGNQPQHF. The CDR3 region has the DNA TGTGCCAGCAGTGGGGGAGTGTTGGGCAATCAGCCCCAGCATTTT.

This chain uses TRBV7-9 with TRBJ2-5, with 7 nucleotides matching TRBD2. The junction had 6 bases not matched to a gene; V was cut back by 3 bases and J by 5 bases. The CDR3 loop spans 14 amino acids. Germline V gene data show CDR1 as SEHNR and CDR2 as FQNEAQ (reference sequence). The CDR3 spells CASSFASGVETQYF. As DNA, the CDR3 is TGTGCCAGCAGCTTCGCTAGCGGAGTGGAGACCCAGTACTTC.

The chain recombines TRBV5-1 with TRBJ2-5; a possible D gene is TRBD1 (7 bases). CDR3 size: 15 residues. V was trimmed by 6 bases and J by 5 bases, leaving 20 bases between them. Germline CDR1 is SGHRS and CDR2 is YFSETQ. This chain's CDR3 is CASKDGQGEVETQYF. CDR3 bases: TGCGCCAGCAAAGACGGGCAGGGGGAGGTGGAGACCCAGTACTTC.

DNA of the CDR3: TGTGCCAGCAGCTTGACAGCAACAGATACGCAGTATTTT. Its translation: CASSLTATDTQYF. The V call is TRBV7-2, the J call TRBJ2-3; possibly TRBD1 for D (5 bases). The CDR3 is made up of 13 amino acids. V lost 3 bases, J lost 3 bases, and 7 bases lay in between. Per the germline V gene, CDR1 is SGHTA and CDR2 is FQGNSA. The complete variable domain, with remaining parts taken from reference TRBV7-2 and TRBJ2-3, reads GAGVSQSPSNKVTEKGKDVELRCDPISGHTALYWYRQSLGQGLEFLIYFQGNSAPDKSGLPSDRFSAERTGGSVSTLTIQRTQQEDSAVYLCASSLTATDTQYFGPGTRLTVL.

V usage is TRBV28 and J usage is TRBJ1-2; TRBD1 might be the D (5 bases). V lost 2 bases and J lost 6, with 13 bases in between. Germline-derived CDR1 and CDR2 are MDHEN and SYDVKM. This CDR3 spans 14 amino acids. CDR3 loop: CASSLLGTRDGYTF. CDR3 nucleotides: TGTGCCAGCAGTTTACTAGGGACCAGGGATGGCTACACCTTC.

This clone was found once. The genes are TRBV9 and TRBJ2-5; possible D gene TRBD1, 6 bases. Between the trimmed V and J ends, which lost 4 bases and 4 bases, there was a span of 17 bases. CDR3 size: 15 residues. Germline-derived CDR1 and CDR2 are SGDLS and YYNGEE. For the CDR3, the DNA is TGTGCCAGCAGCTTTTCACAGGGTTCCCCAGAGACCCAGTACTTC. Protein product: CASSFSQGSPETQYF.

The J gene is TRBJ1-4, the V gene TRBV3-1 (or the pseudogene TRBV3-2); D not certain. In germline, CDR1 is LGHDT, CDR2 YNNKEL (reference sequence). The CDR3 consists of 14 residues. Trimming cost V 3 bases and J 1 base, with 6 bases left between them. The chain's CDR3 is CASSQWGTNEKLFF. CDR3 DNA: TGTGCCAGCAGCCAGTGGGGAACTAATGAAAAACTGTTTTTT.

The chain uses TRBV5-4 and TRBJ2-7; 7 nucleotides match TRBD1. CDR3 length equals 14 residues. Germline values: CDR1 SGHNT, CDR2 YYREEE (reference sequence). With V trimmed by 4 bases and J by 2 bases, 6 bases remained unmatched. In DNA, the CDR3 is TGTGCCAGCAGCCCGACTGACAGGGCCTACGAGCAGTACTTC. This gives the protein CASSPTDRAYEQYF.

This clone was detected only a few times. J is TRBJ2-1 and V is TRBV5-1, with D maybe TRBD1 (6 bases). CDR3 size: 14 residues. The germline CDR1 and CDR2 sequences are SGHRS and YFSETQ. V was shortened by 2 bases and J by 0 bases, with 6 bases between the two germline ends. CDR3 bases: TGCGCCAGCAGCTTAGGGGGCTCCTACAATGAGCAGTTCTTC. Its translation is CASSLGGSYNEQFF.

The chain carries TRBV7-2 and TRBJ1-2, with unresolved D. V was clipped by 0 bases and J by 0 bases, with 14 bases between them. Germline CDR1 and CDR2: SGHTA and FQGNSA. The CDR3 length is 17 residues. The chain's CDR3 is CASSLATPGQTNYGYTF. CDR3 in DNA: TGTGCCAGCAGCTTAGCGACCCCTGGGCAGACTAACTATGGCTACACCTTC.

J is TRBJ2-2 and V is TRBV5-1; unclear D gene. Deletions cut 5 bases from V and 1 base from J, with 6 bases between. CDR3 length: 13 amino acids. From germline, CDR1 is SGHRS and CDR2 YFSETQ. The CDR3 DNA sequence: TGCGCCAGCAGACGCGGGAACACCGGGGAGCTGTTTTTT. It specifies CASRRGNTGELFF.

This rearrangement joins TRBV15 to TRBJ2-1; D possibly corresponds to TRBD2 (6 bases). This CDR3 region has 14 residues. Between the trimmed V and J ends, which lost 7 bases and 2 bases, there was a span of 12 bases. Germline CDR1 LNHNV, CDR2 YYDKDF (reference sequence). The DNA for the CDR3 is TGTGCCACCAACAGCGGGCGGGCCTACAATGAGCAGTTCTTC. This encodes CATNSGRAYNEQFF. Together with reference TRBV15 and TRBJ2-1, the CDR3 gives the full variable domain: DAMVIQNPRYQVTQFGKPVTLSCSQTLNHNVMYWYQQKSSQAPKLLFHYYDKDFNNEADTPDNFQSRRPNTSFCFLDIRSPGLGDTAMYLCATNSGRAYNEQFFGPGTRLTVL.

The chain links TRBV28 to TRBJ2-3; D is uncertain. CDR1 and CDR2 (germline): MDHEN, SYDVKM. The CDR3 sequence is 14 residues long. V was pared by 2 bases and J by 8 bases, with 14 bases between. The CDR3 loop reads CASSLPSTAFTQYF. The CDR3 DNA reads TGTGCCAGCAGTTTACCCTCGACCGCGTTTACGCAGTATTTT.